This paragraph reports one T cell receptor beta chain. This specimen belongs to a study of identical twins. TCRdb re-derived calls from the 5' RACE reads in MiXCR, one entry per CDR3 protein. The sample gives some 690,000 distinct CDR3 sequences, over 20% of which show up once; around 4.5% is in the top ten. Germline V gives CDR1 MGHDK, CDR2 SYGVNS. The CDR3 extends over 15 amino acids. V gave up 6 bases and J gave up 0 bases, with 12 bases separating them. The sample was also linked to a second study, of T cells expressing NK-cell markers.

Material for sequencing was PBMCs. V usage is TRBV25-1 and J usage is TRBJ1-3; D gene uncertain. The sequence was collected from a woman between 18 and 29 years old in good health. CDR3 bases: TGTGCCAGCAGCCTCGGACTGACCTCTGGAAACACCATATATTTT. Translating gives CASSLGLTSGNTIYF. The complete variable domain, with remaining parts taken from reference TRBV25-1 and TRBJ1-3, reads EADIYQTPRYLVIGTGKKITLECSQTMGHDKMYWYQQDPGMELHLIHYSYGVNSTEKGDLSSESTVSRIRTEHFPLTLESARPSHTSQYLCASSLGLTSGNTIYFGEGSWLTVV.